This TCR beta chain was obtained from a study of blood T cell repertoires in COVID-19. Study at large: Both acute and convalescent COVID-19 samples were obtained from the United States, Italy and Spain. PBMCs, B-cell-depleted T cells, or T cells were the source of the cDNA or gDNA that made up the material.

Methods used by the authors: Reference gene primer amplification gave nucleated cell count estimates. Some clones are missing from TCRdb's copy, which holds only in-frame ones; the method was immunoSEQ multiplex PCR. Clone size and V and J calls were adopted from that table, with D and trimming inferred from the DNA. Of roughly 200,000 clones in the sample, roughly 85% were seen once. The CDR3 loop spans 13 amino acids. Germline CDR1 is MNHEY and CDR2 is SVGAGI. The V and J ends lost 6 bases and 4 bases respectively, with 12 bases between them. The rearrangement uses TRBV6-5 and TRBJ1-1; TRBD1 is a possible D gene (5 bases). Specimen: peripheral blood. The clonotype comes from a man in his sixties with active or convalescent COVID-19. The CDR3 DNA reads TGTGCCAGCAGCAACCAGGGCTCCACTGAAGCTTTCTTT. Amino acids: CASSNQGSTEAFF.